The 17 T cell receptor beta chains below come from one sample, sequenced in a study of blood T cell repertoires in COVID-19. Repertoires were generated with immunoSEQ multiplex PCR, while TCRdb's copy carries only in-frame clones and drops some. The sample has approximately 220,000 clones, over 80% seen once. Input material: PBMCs or T cells enriched from blood (not recorded which). These receptor sequences come from a woman between 25 and 40 years old with acute COVID-19.

The gene calls are TRBV2 and TRBJ2-4, with TRBD1 matching over 9 bases. V shed 3 bases and J 0 bases; nucleotides not matched to a gene: 12. The CDR3 is 19 residues long. Germline V lookup: CDR1 SNHLY, CDR2 FYNNEI. CDR3 sequence reads: CASSENLGQGPLAKNIQYF. The CDR3 DNA follows: TGTGCCAGCAGTGAGAACTTGGGACAGGGACCCTTAGCCAAAAACATTCAGTACTTC.

This sequence joins TRBV5-1 and TRBJ2-3, with D unclear. The CDR3 is 13 residues long. With 1 base removed from V and 0 bases from J, the gap between germline ends came to 3 bases. Germline CDR1 reads SGHRS; CDR2 reads YFSETQ. CDR3 bases: TGCGCCAGCAGCTTGTCTAGCACAGATACGCAGTATTTT. Encoded protein: CASSLSSTDTQYF.

The chain couples TRBV9 to TRBJ1-6; D is ambiguous. V was trimmed by 0 bases and J by 0 bases, leaving 7 bases between them. This CDR3 has 16 amino acids. Germline V gene lookup returns CDR1 SGDLS and CDR2 YYNGEE. The DNA for the CDR3 is TGTGCCAGCAGCGTAGGAGATTACTCCTATAATTCACCCCTCCACTTT. As protein: CASSVGDYSYNSPLHF. Combining the CDR3 with reference TRBV9 and TRBJ1-6 gives the whole variable domain DSGVTQTPKHLITATGQRVTLRCSPRSGDLSVYWYQQSLDQGLQFLIQYYNGEERAKGNILERFSAQQFPDLHSELNLSSLELGDSALYFCASSVGDYSYNSPLHFGNGTRLTVT.

The chain has TRBV7-8 and TRBJ1-5, with 7 bases identical to TRBD1. The V gene's germline CDR1 is SGHVS and CDR2 FQNEAQ. The CDR3 contains 14 residues. J lost 5 bases, V lost 5 bases, and 6 bases had no gene match. For the CDR3, the DNA is TGTGCCAGCAGCCAGACAGGGCACCATCAGCCCCAGCATTTT. Protein product: CASSQTGHHQPQHF.

J is TRBJ2-2 and V is TRBV5-1; 8 bases are shared with TRBD2. The CDR3 contains 15 residues. Germline V CDR1 and CDR2: SGHRS, YFSETQ. The V gene end was trimmed by 4 bases and the J gene end by 2 bases; junction bases not matched to a gene: 4. The DNA of the CDR3 is TGCGCCAGCAGCGCTACTAGCGGTAACACCGGGGAGCTGTTTTTT. Its protein is CASSATSGNTGELFF.

The V call is TRBV7-2, the J call TRBJ2-7; tentatively, D is TRBD1 (5 bases). The V end lost 5 bases, the J end lost 0 bases, and 14 bases lay between the germline ends. The CDR3 loop spans 15 amino acids. Germline V gene data show CDR1 as SGHTA and CDR2 as FQGNSA. CDR3 loop: CASSPGQGPSYEQYF. The CDR3 DNA sequence: TGTGCCAGCAGCCCCGGACAAGGACCCTCCTACGAGCAGTACTTC.

The rearrangement uses TRBV4-1 and TRBJ1-5, with 8 bases fitting TRBD1. V gave up 1 base and J gave up 1 base; unmatched junction bases: 12. From germline, CDR1 is MGHRA and CDR2 YSYEKL. The CDR3 sequence is 19 residues long. CDR3 region: CASSQALRQGYVSNQPQHF. The DNA of the CDR3 is TGCGCCAGCAGCCAAGCCTTGAGACAGGGGTATGTGAGCAATCAGCCCCAGCATTTT.

The chain employs TRBV7-9 and TRBJ1-3; D is ambiguous. Germline V gives CDR1 SEHNR, CDR2 FQNEAQ (reference sequence). There are 14 residues in the CDR3. Trimming removed 1 base from V and 4 bases from J, with 8 bases in between. The CDR3 here is CASSLDTGGNTIYF. CDR3 DNA: TGTGCCAGCAGCTTAGACACGGGGGGAAACACCATATATTTT. Looking up the rest from reference TRBV7-9 and TRBJ1-3 gives the full variable domain: DTGVSQNPRHKITKRGQNVTFRCDPISEHNRLYWYRQTLGQGPEFLTYFQNEAQLEKSRLLSDRFSAERPKGSFSTLEIQRTEQGDSAMYLCASSLDTGGNTIYFGEGSWLTVV.

The gene calls are TRBV2 and TRBJ1-2; no reliable D call. Germline loops: CDR1 SNHLY, CDR2 FYNNEI. CDR3 length: 13 residues. V gave up 0 bases and J gave up 1 base, with 3 bases separating them. DNA of the CDR3: TGTGCCAGCAGTGAAGCCCTTAACTATGGCTACACCTTC. This translates into CASSEALNYGYTF.

The rearrangement uses TRBV11-2 and TRBJ1-5; D call uncertain. Germline CDR1 SGHAT, CDR2 FQNNGV. Trimming left V 0 bases short and J 2 bases short, with 8 bases between. The length of the CDR3 is 15 residues. The CDR3 DNA follows: TGTGCCAGCAGCTTAGATTGGGCCGGCAATCAGCCCCAGCATTTT. The encoded protein is CASSLDWAGNQPQHF.

This clone was seen a handful of times. The chain joins TRBV11-3 to TRBJ2-5; TRBD2 agrees at 7 bases. This CDR3 is 13 amino acids long. Germline CDR1 reads SGHNT; CDR2 reads YENEEA. The trim removed 5 bases at V and 5 bases at J, leaving 5 bases unmatched. Here the CDR3 reads CASSPGLGETQYF. The CDR3 bases are TGTGCCAGCAGCCCCGGACTAGGGGAGACCCAGTACTTC.

This clone was seen more than once but under ten times. V usage is TRBV9 and J usage is TRBJ1-1; D perhaps matches TRBD1 (6 bases). V was trimmed by 0 bases and J by 6 bases, leaving 21 bases between them. The CDR3 length is 17 residues. Germline V lookup: CDR1 SGDLS, CDR2 YYNGEE. In DNA, the CDR3 is TGTGCCAGCAGCGTAGAAGAGGCGAATCGCAGGGGCGCTGAAGCTTTCTTT. Encoded protein: CASSVEEANRRGAEAFF.

V usage is TRBV18 and J usage is TRBJ1-4; D is uncertain. Germline-derived CDR1 and CDR2 are KGHSH and LQKENI. V shed 5 bases and J shed 6 bases, with 10 bases lying between them. This CDR3 contains 13 residues. The CDR3 sequence: CASSSGLDEKLFF. CDR3 DNA: TGTGCCAGCTCAAGCGGCCTCGATGAAAAACTGTTTTTT.

The chain links TRBV15 to TRBJ2-1, with D possibly TRBD1 on 5 matching bases. The V gene's germline CDR1 is LNHNV and CDR2 YYDKDF (reference sequence). This CDR3 contains 13 residues. V lost 0 bases and J lost 12, with 12 bases in between. CDR3 region: CATSRDRKGVQFF. The CDR3, as DNA: TGTGCCACCAGCAGAGATCGTAAAGGGGTGCAGTTCTTC.

The chain employs TRBV24-1 and TRBJ2-3; the D gene is possibly TRBD1 (6 bases). There are 14 residues in the CDR3. The germline V gene has CDR1 KGHDR and CDR2 SFDVKD. The V end lost 3 bases, the J end lost 4 bases, and 10 bases lay between the germline ends. CDR3 region: CATSDRQVPDTQYF. The CDR3 region has the DNA TGTGCCACCAGTGATAGACAGGTTCCAGATACGCAGTATTTT.

This chain connects TRBV7-9 to TRBJ2-7; 8 bases line up with TRBD2. Germline V gene sequence: CDR1 SEHNR, CDR2 FQNEAQ (reference sequence). This CDR3 spans 12 amino acids. CDR3 sequence: CAAGTRVNEQYF. As DNA, the CDR3 is TGTGCAGCCGGGACTAGGGTAAACGAGCAGTACTTC. The whole variable domain, remainder taken from reference TRBV7-9 and TRBJ2-7, is DTGVSQNPRHKITKRGQNVTFRCDPISEHNRLYWYRQTLGQGPEFLTYFQNEAQLEKSRLLSDRFSAERPKGSFSTLEIQRTEQGDSAMYLCAAGTRVNEQYFGPGTRLTVT.

V and J are TRBV6-2 or TRBV6-3 and TRBJ1-2; D might be TRBD1 (6 bases). Deletions cut 6 bases from V and 4 bases from J, with 18 bases between. Germline V CDR1 and CDR2: MNHEY, SVGEGT. CDR3 length equals 15 residues. CDR3 loop: CASSDLTGKGYGYTF. In DNA, the CDR3 is TGTGCCAGCAGCGATCTAACAGGGAAAGGCTATGGCTACACCTTC.